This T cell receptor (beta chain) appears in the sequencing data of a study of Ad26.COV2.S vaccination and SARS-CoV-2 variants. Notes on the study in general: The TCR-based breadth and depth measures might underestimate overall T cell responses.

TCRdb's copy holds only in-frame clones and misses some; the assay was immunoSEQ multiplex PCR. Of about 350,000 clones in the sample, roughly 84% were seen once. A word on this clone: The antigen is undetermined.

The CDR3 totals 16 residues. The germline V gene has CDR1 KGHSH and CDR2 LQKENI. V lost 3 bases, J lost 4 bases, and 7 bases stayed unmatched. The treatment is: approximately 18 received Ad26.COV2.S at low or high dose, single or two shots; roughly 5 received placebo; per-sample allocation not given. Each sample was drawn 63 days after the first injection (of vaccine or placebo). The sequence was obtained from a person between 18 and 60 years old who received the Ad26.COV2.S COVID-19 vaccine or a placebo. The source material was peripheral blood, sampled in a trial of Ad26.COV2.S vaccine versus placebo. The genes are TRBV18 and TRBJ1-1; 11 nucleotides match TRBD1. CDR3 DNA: TGTGCCAGCTCACCGGCCCCCGGGACAGGGGGCACTGAAGCTTTCTTT. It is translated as CASSPAPGTGGTEAFF.